This T cell receptor (beta chain) stems from a study of blood T cell repertoires in COVID-19. V lost 5 bases to trimming and J lost 9 bases, with 18 bases between them. Germline lookup yields CDR1 SGHTA and CDR2 FQGNSA. CDR3 length equals 14 residues. The table came from immunoSEQ multiplex PCR; TCRdb's copy has only in-frame clones and leaves some out. The data hold over 250,000 clones, with nearly 90% observed a single time. This TCR derives from a woman in her 30s who had recovered from COVID-19. The chain links TRBV7-2 to TRBJ2-3, with D possibly TRBD2 on 6 matching bases. Material for sequencing was PBMCs or T cells enriched from blood (not recorded which). The CDR3 loop reads CASSPPPTRGTQYF. CDR3 sequence (DNA): TGTGCCAGCAGCCCCCCACCGACTAGAGGGACGCAGTATTTT.